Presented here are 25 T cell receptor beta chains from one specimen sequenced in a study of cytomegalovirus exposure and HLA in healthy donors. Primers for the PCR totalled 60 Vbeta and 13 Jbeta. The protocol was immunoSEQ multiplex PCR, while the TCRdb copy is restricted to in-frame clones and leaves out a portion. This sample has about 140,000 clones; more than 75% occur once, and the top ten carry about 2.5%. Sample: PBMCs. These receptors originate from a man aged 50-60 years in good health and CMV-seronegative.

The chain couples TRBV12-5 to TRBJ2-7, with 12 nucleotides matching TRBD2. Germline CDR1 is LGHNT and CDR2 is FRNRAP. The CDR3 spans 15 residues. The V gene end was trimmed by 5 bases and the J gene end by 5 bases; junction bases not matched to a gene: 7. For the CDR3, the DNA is TGTGCTAGTGGTCAATGGACTAGCGGGGTAAACGAGCAGTACTTC. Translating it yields CASGQWTSGVNEQYF.

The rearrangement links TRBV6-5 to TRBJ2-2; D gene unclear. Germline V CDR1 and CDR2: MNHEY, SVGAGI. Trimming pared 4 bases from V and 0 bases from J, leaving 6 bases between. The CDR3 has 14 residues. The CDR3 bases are TGTGCCAGCAGTTCCCGTCCGAACACCGGGGAGCTGTTTTTT. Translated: CASSSRPNTGELFF.

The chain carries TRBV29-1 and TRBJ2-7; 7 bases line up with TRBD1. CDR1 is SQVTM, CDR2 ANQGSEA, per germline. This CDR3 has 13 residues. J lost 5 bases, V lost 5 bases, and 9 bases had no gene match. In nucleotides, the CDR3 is TGCAGCGTTCGTCTGACAGGGAAAGACGAGCAGTACTTC. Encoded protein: CSVRLTGKDEQYF.

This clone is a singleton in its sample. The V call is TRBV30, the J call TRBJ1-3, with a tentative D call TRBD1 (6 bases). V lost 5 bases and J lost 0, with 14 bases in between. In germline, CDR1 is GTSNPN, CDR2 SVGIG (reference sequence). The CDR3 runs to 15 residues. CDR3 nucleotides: TGTGCCTGGGGAATGGACAGTTACTCTGGAAACACCATATATTTT. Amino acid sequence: CAWGMDSYSGNTIYF. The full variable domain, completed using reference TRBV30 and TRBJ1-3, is SQTIHQWPATLVQPVGSPLSLECTVEGTSNPNLYWYRQAAGRGLQLLFYSVGIGQISSEVPQNLSASRPQDRQFILSSKKLLLSDSGFYLCAWGMDSYSGNTIYFGEGSWLTVV.

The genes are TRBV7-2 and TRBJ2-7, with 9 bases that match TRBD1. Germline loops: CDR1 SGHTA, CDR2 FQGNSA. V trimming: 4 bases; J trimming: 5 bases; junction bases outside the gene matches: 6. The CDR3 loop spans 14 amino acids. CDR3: CASSSGQGNDEQYF. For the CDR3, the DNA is TGTGCCAGCAGCTCGGGACAGGGAAACGACGAGCAGTACTTC.

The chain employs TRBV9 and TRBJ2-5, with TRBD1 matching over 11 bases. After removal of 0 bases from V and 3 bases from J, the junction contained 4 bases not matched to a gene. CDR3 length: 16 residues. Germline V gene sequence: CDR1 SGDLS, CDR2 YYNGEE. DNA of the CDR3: TGTGCCAGCAGCGTAGGGGGGACAGGGGGAAAAGAGACCCAGTACTTC. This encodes CASSVGGTGGKETQYF. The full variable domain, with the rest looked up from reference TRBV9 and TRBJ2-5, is DSGVTQTPKHLITATGQRVTLRCSPRSGDLSVYWYQQSLDQGLQFLIQYYNGEERAKGNILERFSAQQFPDLHSELNLSSLELGDSALYFCASSVGGTGGKETQYFGPGTRLLVL.

The CDR3 bases are TGTGCCAGCGGCTTGAATGAAAAACTGTTTTTT. Translating gives CASGLNEKLFF. This chain joins TRBV6-6 and TRBJ1-4, with D uncertain. The CDR3 consists of 11 residues. Trimming cost V 8 bases and J 5 bases, with 6 bases left between them. Germline V gene sequence: CDR1 MNHNY, CDR2 SVGAGI (reference sequence).

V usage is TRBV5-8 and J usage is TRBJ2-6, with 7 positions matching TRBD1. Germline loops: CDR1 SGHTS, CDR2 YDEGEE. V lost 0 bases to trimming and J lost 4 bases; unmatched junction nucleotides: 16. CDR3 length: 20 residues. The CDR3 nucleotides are TGTGCCAGCAGCTTGGAACCCGGGACAGACGCTCTCTGGGGGGCCAACGTCCTGACTTTC. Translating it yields CASSLEPGTDALWGANVLTF.

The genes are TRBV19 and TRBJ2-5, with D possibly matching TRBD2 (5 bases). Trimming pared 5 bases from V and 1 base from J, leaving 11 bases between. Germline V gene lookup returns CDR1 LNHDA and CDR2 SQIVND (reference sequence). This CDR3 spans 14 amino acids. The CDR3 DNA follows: TGTGCCAGTAGTGGTAGCGTCAGCCAAGAGACCCAGTACTTC. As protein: CASSGSVSQETQYF.

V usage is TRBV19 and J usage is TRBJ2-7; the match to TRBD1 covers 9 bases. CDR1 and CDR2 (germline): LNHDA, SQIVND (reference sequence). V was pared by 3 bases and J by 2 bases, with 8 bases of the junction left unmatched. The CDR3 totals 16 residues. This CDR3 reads CASSMIRTGATYEQYF. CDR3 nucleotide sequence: TGTGCCAGTAGTATGATCCGGACAGGGGCCACCTACGAGCAGTACTTC.

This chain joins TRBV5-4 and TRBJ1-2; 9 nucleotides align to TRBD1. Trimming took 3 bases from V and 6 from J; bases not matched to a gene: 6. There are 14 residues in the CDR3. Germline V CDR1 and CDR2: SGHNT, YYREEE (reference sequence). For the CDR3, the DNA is TGTGCCAGCAGCTCGCCGGGACAGGGCAATGGCTACACCTTC. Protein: CASSSPGQGNGYTF.

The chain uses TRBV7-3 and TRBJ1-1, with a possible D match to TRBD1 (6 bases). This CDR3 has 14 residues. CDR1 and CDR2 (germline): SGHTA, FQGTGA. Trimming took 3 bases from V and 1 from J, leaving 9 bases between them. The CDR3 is CASSFGRGNTEAFF. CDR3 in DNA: TGTGCCAGCAGCTTTGGCAGGGGGAACACTGAAGCTTTCTTT.

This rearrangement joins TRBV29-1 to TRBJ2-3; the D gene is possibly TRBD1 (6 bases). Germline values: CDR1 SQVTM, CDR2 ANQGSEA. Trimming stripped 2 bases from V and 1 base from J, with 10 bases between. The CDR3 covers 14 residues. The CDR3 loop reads CSVERPGGTDTQYF. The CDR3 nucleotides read TGCAGCGTTGAAAGGCCAGGGGGCACAGATACGCAGTATTTT.

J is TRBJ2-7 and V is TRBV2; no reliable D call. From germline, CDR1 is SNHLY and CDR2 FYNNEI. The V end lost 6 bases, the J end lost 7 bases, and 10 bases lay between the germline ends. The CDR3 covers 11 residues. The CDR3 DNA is TGTGCCAGCAGCCACCCCCGGGAGCAGTACTTC. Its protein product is CASSHPREQYF.

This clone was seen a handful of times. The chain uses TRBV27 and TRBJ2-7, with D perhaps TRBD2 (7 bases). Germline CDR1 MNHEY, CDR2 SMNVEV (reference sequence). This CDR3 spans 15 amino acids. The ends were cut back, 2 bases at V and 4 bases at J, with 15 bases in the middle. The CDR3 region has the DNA TGTGCCAGCAGTTTAAGGGGGGGCGCGGGTTACGAGCAGTACTTC. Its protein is CASSLRGGAGYEQYF.

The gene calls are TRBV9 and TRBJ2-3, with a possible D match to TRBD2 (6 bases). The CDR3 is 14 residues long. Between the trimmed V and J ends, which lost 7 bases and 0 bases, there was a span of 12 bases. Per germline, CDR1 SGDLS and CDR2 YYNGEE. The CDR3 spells CASGSGLSTDTQYF. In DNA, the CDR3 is TGTGCCAGCGGGAGCGGGCTAAGCACAGATACGCAGTATTTT.

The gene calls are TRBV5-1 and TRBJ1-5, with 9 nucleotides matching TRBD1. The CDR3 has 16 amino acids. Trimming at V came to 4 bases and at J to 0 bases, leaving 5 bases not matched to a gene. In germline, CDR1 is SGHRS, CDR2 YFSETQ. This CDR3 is CASSRGTGSSNQPQHF. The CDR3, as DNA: TGCGCCAGCAGCAGGGGGACAGGGAGTAGCAATCAGCCCCAGCATTTT.

The CDR3 is CASSPPGTGPYEQYF. The CDR3 coding sequence is TGTGCCAGCTCACCTCCCGGGACAGGGCCCTACGAGCAGTACTTC. The V gene is TRBV18, the J gene TRBJ2-7; 9 nucleotides agree with TRBD1. The CDR3 has 15 amino acids. V shed 3 bases and J 2 bases; nucleotides not matched to a gene: 5. Germline V lookup: CDR1 KGHSH, CDR2 LQKENI.

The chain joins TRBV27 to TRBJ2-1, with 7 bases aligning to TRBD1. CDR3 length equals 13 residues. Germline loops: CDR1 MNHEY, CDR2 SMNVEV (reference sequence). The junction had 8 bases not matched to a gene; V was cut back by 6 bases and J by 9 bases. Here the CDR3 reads CASSLLPGGEQFF. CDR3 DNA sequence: TGTGCCAGCAGCCTGCTCCCAGGGGGTGAGCAGTTCTTC.

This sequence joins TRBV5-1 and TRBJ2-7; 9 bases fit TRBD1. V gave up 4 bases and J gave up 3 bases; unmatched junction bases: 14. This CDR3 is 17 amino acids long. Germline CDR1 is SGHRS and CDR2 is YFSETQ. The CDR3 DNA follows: TGCGCCAGCAGCGGTTCGGCCGGGACAGGGATCGTCTACGAGCAGTACTTC. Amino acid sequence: CASSGSAGTGIVYEQYF.

CDR3 loop: CASSKWTGGSGANVLTF. CDR3 DNA sequence: TGTGCCAGTAGTAAGTGGACAGGGGGCTCTGGGGCCAACGTCCTGACTTTC. The chain has TRBV19 and TRBJ2-6, with 10 bases identical to TRBD1. This CDR3 comprises 17 residues. Unmatched junction bases numbered 3, after V lost 4 bases and J lost 0 bases. CDR1 is LNHDA and CDR2 is SQIVND in the germline V gene (reference sequence). Filled out from reference TRBV19 and TRBJ2-6, the complete variable domain reads DGGITQSPKYLFRKEGQNVTLSCEQNLNHDAMYWYRQDPGQGLRLIYYSQIVNDFQKGDIAEGYSVSREKKESFPLTVTSAQKNPTAFYLCASSKWTGGSGANVLTFGAGSRLTVL.

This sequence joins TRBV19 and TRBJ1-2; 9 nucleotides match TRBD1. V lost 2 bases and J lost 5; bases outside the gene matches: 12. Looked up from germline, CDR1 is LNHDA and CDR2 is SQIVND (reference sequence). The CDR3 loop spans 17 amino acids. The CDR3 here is CASSIIGTGIGSYGYTF. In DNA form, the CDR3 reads TGTGCCAGTAGTATAATCGGGACAGGGATAGGTTCTTATGGCTACACCTTC.

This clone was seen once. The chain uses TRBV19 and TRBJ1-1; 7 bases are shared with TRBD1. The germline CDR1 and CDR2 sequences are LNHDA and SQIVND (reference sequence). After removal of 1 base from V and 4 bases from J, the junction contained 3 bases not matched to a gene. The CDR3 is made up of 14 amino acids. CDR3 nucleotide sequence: TGTGCCAGTAGTATAGGACAGGGCGGCACTGAAGCTTTCTTT. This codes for CASSIGQGGTEAFF.

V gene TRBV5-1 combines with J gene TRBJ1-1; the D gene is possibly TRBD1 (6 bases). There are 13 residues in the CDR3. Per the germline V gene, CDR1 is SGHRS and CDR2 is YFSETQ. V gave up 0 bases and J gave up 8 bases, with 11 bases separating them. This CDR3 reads CASSLAGGAEAFF. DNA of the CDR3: TGCGCCAGCAGCTTGGCCGGGGGGGCAGAAGCTTTCTTT.

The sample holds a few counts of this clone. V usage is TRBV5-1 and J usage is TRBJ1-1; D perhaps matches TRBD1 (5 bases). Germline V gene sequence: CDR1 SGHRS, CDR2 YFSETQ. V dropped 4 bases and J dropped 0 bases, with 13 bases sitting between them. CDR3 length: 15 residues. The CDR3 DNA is TGCGCCAGCAGCGGGGGGACCCACTTGAACACTGAAGCTTTCTTT. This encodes CASSGGTHLNTEAFF.